The clone carrying this T cell receptor (beta chain) showed up just a few times. The sample originates from a study of identical twins' blood T cells. Each TCR cDNA library carried sample-specific barcodes on both ends. One entry per CDR3 protein results from TCRdb running MiXCR on the 5' RACE reads. The repertoire has roughly 340,000 distinct CDR3 sequences, 28% of them found once; the top ten carry about 6.1%. The CDR3 consists of 13 residues. V was pared by 5 bases and J by 6 bases, with 11 bases between. CDR1 and CDR2 from the germline V gene are DFQATT and SNEGSKA (reference sequence). Specimen: PBMCs. The chain couples TRBV20-1 to TRBJ1-6; D not certain. The sequence was collected from a woman aged 18 to 55 in good health. CDR3 protein: CSALRGLNSPLHF. The CDR3 bases are TGCAGTGCTCTCAGAGGGCTTAATTCACCCCTCCACTTT.